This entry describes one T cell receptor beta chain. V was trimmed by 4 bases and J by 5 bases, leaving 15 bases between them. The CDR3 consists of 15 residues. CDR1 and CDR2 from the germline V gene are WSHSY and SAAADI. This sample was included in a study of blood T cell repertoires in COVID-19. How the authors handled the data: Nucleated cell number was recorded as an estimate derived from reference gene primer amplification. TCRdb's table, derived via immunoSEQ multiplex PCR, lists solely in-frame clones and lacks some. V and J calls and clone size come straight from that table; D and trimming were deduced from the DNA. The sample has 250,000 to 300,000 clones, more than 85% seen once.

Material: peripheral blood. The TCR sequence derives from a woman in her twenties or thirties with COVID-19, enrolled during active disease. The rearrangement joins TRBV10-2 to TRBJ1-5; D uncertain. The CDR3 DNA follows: TGCGCCAGCAGTGTTTTTTCAGGCCCCTATCAGCCCCAGCATTTT. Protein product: CASSVFSGPYQPQHF.